This record looks at one TCR beta chain sequence and its context. The entry originates in a study of T cells in Graves' hyperthyroidism and ophthalmopathy. Across the whole study: Peripheral blood was acquired at first diagnosis, ahead of any therapy whatsoever.

The CDR3 spans 14 residues. V was pared by 6 bases and J by 0 bases, with 3 bases of the junction left unmatched. Amplification of TCR beta CDR3 regions was performed using RNA transcripts as template. The TCR CDR3 was amplified in a first-round RT-PCR using the HTBI primer set. MiXCR, applied by TCRdb to the multiplex PCR reads, yields one record per CDR3 protein. The table has 450,000 to 600,000 distinct CDR3 sequences, 20% seen once; the top ten hold around 50%. The receptor was derived from a man between 40 and 49 years old with Graves' ophthalmopathy. The chain carries TRBV12-3 or TRBV12-4 and TRBJ1-2, with 8 bases fitting TRBD1. The sequencing input was blood. Here the CDR3 reads CASRPTGANYGYTF. The CDR3 DNA reads TGTGCCAGCAGACCGACAGGGGCTAACTATGGCTACACCTTC.